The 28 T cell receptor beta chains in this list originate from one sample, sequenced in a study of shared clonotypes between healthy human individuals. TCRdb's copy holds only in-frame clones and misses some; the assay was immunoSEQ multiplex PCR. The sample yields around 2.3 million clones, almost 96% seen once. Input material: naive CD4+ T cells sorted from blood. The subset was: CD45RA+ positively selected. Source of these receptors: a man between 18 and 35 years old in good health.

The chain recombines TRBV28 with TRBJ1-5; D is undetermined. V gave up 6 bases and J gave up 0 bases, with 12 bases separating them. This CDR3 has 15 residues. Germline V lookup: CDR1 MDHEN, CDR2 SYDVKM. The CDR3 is CASSGESDSNQPQHF. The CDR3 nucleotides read TGTGCCAGCAGCGGCGAGAGTGATAGCAATCAGCCCCAGCATTTT.

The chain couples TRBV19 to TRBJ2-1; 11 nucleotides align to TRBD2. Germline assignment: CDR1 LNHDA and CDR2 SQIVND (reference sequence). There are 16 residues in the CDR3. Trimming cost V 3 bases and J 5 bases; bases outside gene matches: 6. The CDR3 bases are TGTGCCAGTAGTATTGGGGCTAGCGGGGGGCACAATGAGCAGTTCTTC. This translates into CASSIGASGGHNEQFF.

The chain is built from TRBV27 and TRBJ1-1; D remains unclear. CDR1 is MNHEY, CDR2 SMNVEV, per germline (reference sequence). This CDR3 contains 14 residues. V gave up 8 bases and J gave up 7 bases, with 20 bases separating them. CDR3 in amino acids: CASHIPGFQLEAFF. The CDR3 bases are TGTGCCAGCCATATCCCGGGGTTCCAACTTGAAGCTTTCTTT.

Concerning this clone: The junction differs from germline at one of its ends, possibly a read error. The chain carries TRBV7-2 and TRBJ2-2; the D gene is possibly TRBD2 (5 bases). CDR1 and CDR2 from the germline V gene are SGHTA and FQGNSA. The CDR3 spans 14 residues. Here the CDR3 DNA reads TGTGCCAGCAGCCGCCCGACAAGCACCGGGGAACTGTTTTTT. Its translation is CASSRPTSTGELFF.

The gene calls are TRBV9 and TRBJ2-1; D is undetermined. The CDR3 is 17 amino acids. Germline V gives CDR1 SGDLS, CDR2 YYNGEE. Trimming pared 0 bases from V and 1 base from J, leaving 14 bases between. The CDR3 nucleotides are TGTGCCAGCAGCGTAGGTTTGGCGGCAAGTTCCTACAATGAGCAGTTCTTC. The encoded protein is CASSVGLAASSYNEQFF.

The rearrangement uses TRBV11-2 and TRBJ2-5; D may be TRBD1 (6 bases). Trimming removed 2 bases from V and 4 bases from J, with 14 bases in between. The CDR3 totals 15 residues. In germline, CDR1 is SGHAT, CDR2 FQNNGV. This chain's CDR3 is CASSLSGTGRETQYF. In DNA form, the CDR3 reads TGTGCCAGCAGCTTATCAGGAACAGGGAGAGAGACCCAGTACTTC. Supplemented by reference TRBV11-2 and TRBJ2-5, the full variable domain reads EAGVAQSPRYKIIEKRQSVAFWCNPISGHATLYWYQQILGQGPKLLIQFQNNGVVDDSQLPKDRFSAERLKGVDSTLKIQPAKLEDSAVYLCASSLSGTGRETQYFGPGTRLLVL.

CDR3 loop: CASSKPGLKTQYF. In DNA, the CDR3 is TGTGCCAGCAGCAAGCCAGGGTTAAAGACCCAGTACTTC. The V call is TRBV21-1, the J call TRBJ2-5; TRBD1, the table's D call, was not compared with the DNA. TRBV21-1 is described as a pseudogene. CDR3 length equals 13 residues.

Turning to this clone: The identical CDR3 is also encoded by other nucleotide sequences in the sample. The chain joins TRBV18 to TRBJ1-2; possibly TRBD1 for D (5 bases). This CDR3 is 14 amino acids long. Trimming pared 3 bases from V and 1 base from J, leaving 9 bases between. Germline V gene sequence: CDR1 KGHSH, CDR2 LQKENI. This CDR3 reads CASSPGTVNYGYTF. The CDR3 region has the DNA TGTGCCAGCTCACCCGGGACGGTTAACTATGGCTACACCTTC.

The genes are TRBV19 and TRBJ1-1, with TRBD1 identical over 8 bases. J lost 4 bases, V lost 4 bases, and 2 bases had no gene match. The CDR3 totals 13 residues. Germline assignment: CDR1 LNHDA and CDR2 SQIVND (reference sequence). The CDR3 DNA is TGTGCCAGTAGTAAGACAGGGGTCACTGAAGCTTTCTTT. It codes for CASSKTGVTEAFF.

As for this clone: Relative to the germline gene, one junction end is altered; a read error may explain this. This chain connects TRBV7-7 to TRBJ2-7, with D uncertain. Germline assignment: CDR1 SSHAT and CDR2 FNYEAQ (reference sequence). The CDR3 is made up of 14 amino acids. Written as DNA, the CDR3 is TGTGCTAGCAGCTCTAACCGGGCCCCCTACGAGCAGTACTTC. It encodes CASSSNRAPYEQYF. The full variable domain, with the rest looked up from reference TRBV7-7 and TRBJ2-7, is GAGVSQSPRYKVTKRGQDVTLRCDPISSHATLYWYQQALGQGPEFLTYFNYEAQPDKSGLPSDRFSAERPEGSISTLTIQRTEQRDSAMYRCASSSNRAPYEQYFGPGTRLTVT.

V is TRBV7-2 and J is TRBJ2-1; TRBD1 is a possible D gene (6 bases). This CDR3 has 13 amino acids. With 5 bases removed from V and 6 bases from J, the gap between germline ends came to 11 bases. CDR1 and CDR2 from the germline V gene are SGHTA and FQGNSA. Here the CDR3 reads CASSINRVNEQFF. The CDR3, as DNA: TGTGCCAGCAGCATCAACAGGGTCAATGAGCAGTTCTTC.

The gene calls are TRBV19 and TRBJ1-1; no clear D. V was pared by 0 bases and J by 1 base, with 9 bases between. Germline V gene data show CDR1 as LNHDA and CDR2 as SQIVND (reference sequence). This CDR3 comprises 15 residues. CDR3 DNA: TGTGCCAGTAGTATAGAGGCGCGGGGGAACACTGAAGCTTTCTTT. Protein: CASSIEARGNTEAFF.

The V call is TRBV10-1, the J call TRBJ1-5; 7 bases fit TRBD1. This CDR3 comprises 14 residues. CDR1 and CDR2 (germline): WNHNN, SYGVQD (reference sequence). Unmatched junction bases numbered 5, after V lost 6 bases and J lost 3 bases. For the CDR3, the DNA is TGCGCCAGCAGCACCACAGGGGTCAATCAGCCCCAGCATTTT. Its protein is CASSTTGVNQPQHF.

DNA for the CDR3: TGTGCCAGCAGCTTGTTAGGGGGCGAGATATCTGGCTACACCTTC. Translation gives CASSLLGGEISGYTF. The genes are TRBV5-6 and TRBJ1-2; 7 bases map to TRBD1. The CDR3 is 15 amino acids. Per the germline V gene, CDR1 is SGHDT and CDR2 is YYEEEE. With 1 base clipped from V and 7 bases from J, the junction kept 10 bases outside the gene matches.

The CDR3 DNA is TGTGCCAGCAGTGCCTCGGGTCTTAGTCAGGGCCTGTACTTC. It translates to CASSASGLSQGLYF. The chain couples TRBV2 to TRBJ2-7, with TRBD1 as a possible D gene (5 bases). This CDR3 contains 14 residues. V lost 4 bases to trimming and J lost 12 bases, with 22 bases between them. The germline V gene encodes CDR1 SNHLY and CDR2 FYNNEI.

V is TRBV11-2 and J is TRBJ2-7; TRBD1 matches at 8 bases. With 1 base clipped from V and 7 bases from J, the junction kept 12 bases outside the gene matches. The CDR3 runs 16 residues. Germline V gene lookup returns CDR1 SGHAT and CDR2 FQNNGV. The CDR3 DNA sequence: TGTGCCAGCAGCTTAGTCCCCGGGACAGGCGCGGGGGAGCAGTACTTC. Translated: CASSLVPGTGAGEQYF.

CDR3 coding DNA: TGTGCCAGCAGCCCGGGTTCGGCCCGAGGCTACACCTTC. Translating gives CASSPGSARGYTF. The chain couples TRBV6-5 to TRBJ1-2; D is ambiguous. Germline lookup yields CDR1 MNHEY and CDR2 SVGAGI. The ends were cut back, 6 bases at V and 8 bases at J, with 16 bases in the middle. CDR3 length: 13 amino acids.

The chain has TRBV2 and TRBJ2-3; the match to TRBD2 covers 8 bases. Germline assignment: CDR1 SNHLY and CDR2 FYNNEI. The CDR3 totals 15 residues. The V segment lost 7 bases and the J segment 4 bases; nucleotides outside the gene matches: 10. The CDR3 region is CASTPDGGAPDTQYF. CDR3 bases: TGTGCCAGCACTCCCGACGGGGGGGCCCCAGATACGCAGTATTTT.

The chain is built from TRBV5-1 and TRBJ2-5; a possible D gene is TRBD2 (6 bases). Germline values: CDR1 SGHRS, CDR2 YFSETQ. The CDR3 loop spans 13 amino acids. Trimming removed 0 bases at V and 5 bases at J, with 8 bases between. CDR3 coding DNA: TGCGCCAGCAGCTTGGATGGGGGGGAGACCCAGTACTTC. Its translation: CASSLDGGETQYF. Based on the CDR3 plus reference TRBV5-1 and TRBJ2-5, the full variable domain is KAGVTQTPRYLIKTRGQQVTLSCSPISGHRSVSWYQQTPGQGLQFLFEYFSETQRNKGNFPGRFSGRQFSNSRSEMNVSTLELGDSALYLCASSLDGGETQYFGPGTRLLVL.

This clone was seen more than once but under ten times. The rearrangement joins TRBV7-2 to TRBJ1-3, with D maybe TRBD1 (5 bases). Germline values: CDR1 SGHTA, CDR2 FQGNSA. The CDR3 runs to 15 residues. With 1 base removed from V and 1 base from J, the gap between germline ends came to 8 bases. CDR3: CASSLGPGSGNTIYF. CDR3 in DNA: TGTGCCAGCAGCTTAGGTCCAGGGTCTGGAAACACCATATATTTT. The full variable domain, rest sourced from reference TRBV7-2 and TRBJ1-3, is GAGVSQSPSNKVTEKGKDVELRCDPISGHTALYWYRQSLGQGLEFLIYFQGNSAPDKSGLPSDRFSAERTGGSVSTLTIQRTQQEDSAVYLCASSLGPGSGNTIYFGEGSWLTVV.

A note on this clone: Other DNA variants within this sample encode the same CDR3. The chain's CDR3 is CASSAGTGSSYEQYF. CDR3 sequence (DNA): TGTGCCAGCAGCGCCGGGACAGGGTCATCCTACGAGCAGTACTTC. V and J are TRBV9 and TRBJ2-7, with 9 bases identical to TRBD1. V lost 3 bases to trimming and J lost 1 base; unmatched junction nucleotides: 5. The CDR3 is 15 residues long. The V gene's germline CDR1 is SGDLS and CDR2 YYNGEE.

The CDR3 is CASSELNSNQPQHF. The CDR3 DNA is TGTGCCAGCAGTGAATTAAATAGCAATCAGCCCCAGCATTTT. The chain joins TRBV25-1 to TRBJ1-5; D is ambiguous. CDR3 length: 14 residues. Trimming stripped 1 base from V and 0 bases from J, with 4 bases between. Germline V CDR1 and CDR2: MGHDK, SYGVNS. The entire variable domain, with the rest obtained from reference TRBV25-1 and TRBJ1-5, is as follows: EADIYQTPRYLVIGTGKKITLECSQTMGHDKMYWYQQDPGMELHLIHYSYGVNSTEKGDLSSESTVSRIRTEHFPLTLESARPSHTSQYLCASSELNSNQPQHFGDGTRLSIL.

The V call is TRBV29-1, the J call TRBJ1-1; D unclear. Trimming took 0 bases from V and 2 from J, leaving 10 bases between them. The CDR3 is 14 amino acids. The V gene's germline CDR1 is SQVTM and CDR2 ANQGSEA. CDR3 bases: TGCAGCGTTGAAGATGGTACGGGAAACACTGAAGCTTTCTTT. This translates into CSVEDGTGNTEAFF.

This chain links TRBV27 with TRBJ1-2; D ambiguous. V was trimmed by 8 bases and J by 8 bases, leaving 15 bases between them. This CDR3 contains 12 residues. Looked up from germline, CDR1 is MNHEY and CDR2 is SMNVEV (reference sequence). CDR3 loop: CASRSAVGGYTF. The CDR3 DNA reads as TGTGCCAGCCGTTCGGCAGTGGGAGGCTACACCTTC.

The CDR3 region has the DNA TGTGCCAGCAAGGTGGCAGTAGTTTCCTACGAGCAGTACTTC. This encodes CASKVAVVSYEQYF. This chain uses TRBV27 with TRBJ2-7; D unresolved. CDR3 length equals 14 residues. V lost 7 bases to trimming and J lost 1 base, with 14 bases between them. Germline assignment: CDR1 MNHEY and CDR2 SMNVEV (reference sequence).

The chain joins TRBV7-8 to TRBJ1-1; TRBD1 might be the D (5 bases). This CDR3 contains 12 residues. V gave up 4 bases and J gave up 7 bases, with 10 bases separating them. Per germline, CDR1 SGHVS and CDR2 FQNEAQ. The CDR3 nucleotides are TGTGCCAGCAGCTCAGTCGGGGGTGAAGCTTTCTTT. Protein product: CASSSVGGEAFF.

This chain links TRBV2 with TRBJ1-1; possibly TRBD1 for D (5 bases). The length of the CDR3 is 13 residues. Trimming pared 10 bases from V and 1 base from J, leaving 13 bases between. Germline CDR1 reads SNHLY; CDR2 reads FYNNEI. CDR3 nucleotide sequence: TGTGCCATCAGGGTTTTTCAGAACACTGAAGCTTTCTTT. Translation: CAIRVFQNTEAFF.

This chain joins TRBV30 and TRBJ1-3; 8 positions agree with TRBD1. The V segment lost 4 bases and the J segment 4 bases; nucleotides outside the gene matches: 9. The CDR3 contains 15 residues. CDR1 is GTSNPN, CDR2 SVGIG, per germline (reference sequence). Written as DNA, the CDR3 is TGTGCCTGGACAGGGGGCCGGGAGAACGGAAACACCATATATTTT. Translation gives CAWTGGRENGNTIYF.